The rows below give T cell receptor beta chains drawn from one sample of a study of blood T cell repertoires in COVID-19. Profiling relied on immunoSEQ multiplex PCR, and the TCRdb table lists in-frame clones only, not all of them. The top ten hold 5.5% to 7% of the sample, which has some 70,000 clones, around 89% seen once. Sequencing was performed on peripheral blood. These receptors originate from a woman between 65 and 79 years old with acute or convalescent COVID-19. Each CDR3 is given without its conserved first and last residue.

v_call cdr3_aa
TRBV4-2 ASSPEDRGVYGYT
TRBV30 AWIRKGDYGYT
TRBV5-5 ASSLDSGGTDTQY
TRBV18 ASSPTVAGGPHEQF
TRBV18 ASSPQREMNTEAF
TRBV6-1 ASSEATGLGGYT
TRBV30 AWGRGIIEY
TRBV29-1 SVGSSGNTIY
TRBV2 ASSDRGGEKLF
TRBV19 ASSFGQGSYNEQF
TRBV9 ASSFNSGANVLT
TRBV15 ATSRDNLGTEAF
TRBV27 ASRAGLSNQPQH
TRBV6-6 ASTLKGEKLF
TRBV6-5 ASRRANTEAF
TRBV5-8 ASSLVGQGFYQPQH
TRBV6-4 ASSDSHPGQGVQPQH
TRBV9 ASSVAGRDTGELF
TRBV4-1 ASSPRDSEKAF
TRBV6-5 ASSWDREYYGYT
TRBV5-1 ASSLNSYMNTEAF
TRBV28 ATKVGGMNTEAF
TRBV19 ASSIGRTPYGYT
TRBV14 ASSQPLAGAWF
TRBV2 ASSEGGEAF
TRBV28 ASSLRASPLH
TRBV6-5 ASSLRRREAF
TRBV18 ASSPNLGAGETQY
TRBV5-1 ASREDRGNTEAF
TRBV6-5 ASSTQAGPTYEQY
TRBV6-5 ASSRQGTGNTIY
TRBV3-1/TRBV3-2 ASSQDTGGYGYT
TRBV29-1 SVERSSRNEQF
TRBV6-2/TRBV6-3 ASSPDSTDTQY
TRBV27 ASSPSGRGYNEQF
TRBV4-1 ASSQGGTGGGYGYT
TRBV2 ASSQDRGLSPLH
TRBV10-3 AISVAGKLLF
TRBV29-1 SVAWWPQGTEAF
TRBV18 ASSPQIASQETQY
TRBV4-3 ASSDTGTGTVYGYT
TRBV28 ASSVMGGENSPLH
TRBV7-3 ASSLGQGPTF
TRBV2 ASTTLGFVNTEAF
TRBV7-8 ASSLRPAGGEEQF
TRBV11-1 ASSPDLLAASYEQY
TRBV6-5 ASSRQYSNQPQH
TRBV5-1 ASSLEGGGRGPLH
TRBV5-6 ASSLGGPGNQPQH
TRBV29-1 SVGQGQGAF
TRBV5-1 ASSLEAGLDEQY